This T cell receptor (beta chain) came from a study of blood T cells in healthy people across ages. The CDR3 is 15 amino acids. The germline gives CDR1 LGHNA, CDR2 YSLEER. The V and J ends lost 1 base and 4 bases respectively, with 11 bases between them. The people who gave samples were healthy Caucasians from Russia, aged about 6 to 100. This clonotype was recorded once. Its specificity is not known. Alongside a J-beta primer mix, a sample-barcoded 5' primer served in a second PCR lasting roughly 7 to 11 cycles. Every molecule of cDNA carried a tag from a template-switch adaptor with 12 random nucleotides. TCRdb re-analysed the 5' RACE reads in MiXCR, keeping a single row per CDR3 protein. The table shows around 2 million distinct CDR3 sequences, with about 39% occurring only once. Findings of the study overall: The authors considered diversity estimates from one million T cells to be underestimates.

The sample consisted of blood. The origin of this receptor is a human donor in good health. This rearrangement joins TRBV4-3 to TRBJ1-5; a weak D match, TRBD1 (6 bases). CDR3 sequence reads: CASSQVKGGNQPQHF. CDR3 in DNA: TGCGCCAGCAGCCAAGTAAAAGGGGGGAATCAGCCCCAGCATTTT.